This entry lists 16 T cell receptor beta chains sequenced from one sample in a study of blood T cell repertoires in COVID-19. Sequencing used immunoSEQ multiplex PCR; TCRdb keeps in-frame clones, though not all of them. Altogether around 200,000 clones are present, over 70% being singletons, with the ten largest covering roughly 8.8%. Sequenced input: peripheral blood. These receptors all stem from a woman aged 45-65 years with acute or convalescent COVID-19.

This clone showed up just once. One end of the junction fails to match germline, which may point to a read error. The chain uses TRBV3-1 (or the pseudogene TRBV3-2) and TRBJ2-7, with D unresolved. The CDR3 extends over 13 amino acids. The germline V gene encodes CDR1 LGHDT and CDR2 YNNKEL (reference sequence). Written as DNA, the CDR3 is TGTGCCAGCAGTCAAGAAGAAGGCGGCCCCTCTCTCTTC. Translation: CASSQEEGGPSLF.

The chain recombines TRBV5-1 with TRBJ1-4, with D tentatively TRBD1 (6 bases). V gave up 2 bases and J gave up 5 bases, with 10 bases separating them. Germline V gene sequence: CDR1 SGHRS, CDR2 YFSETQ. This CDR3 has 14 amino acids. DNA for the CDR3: TGCGCCAGCAGCTTACAGGGAGTAAATGAAAAACTGTTTTTT. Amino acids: CASSLQGVNEKLFF.

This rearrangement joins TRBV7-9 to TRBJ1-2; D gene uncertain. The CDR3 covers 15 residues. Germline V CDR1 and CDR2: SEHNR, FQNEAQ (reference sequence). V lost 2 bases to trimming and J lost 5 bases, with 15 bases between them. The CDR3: CASSLTADSYYGYTF. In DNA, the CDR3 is TGTGCCAGCAGCTTAACAGCGGATTCTTATTATGGCTACACCTTC. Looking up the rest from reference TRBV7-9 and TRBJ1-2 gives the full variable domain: DTGVSQNPRHKITKRGQNVTFRCDPISEHNRLYWYRQTLGQGPEFLTYFQNEAQLEKSRLLSDRFSAERPKGSFSTLEIQRTEQGDSAMYLCASSLTADSYYGYTFGSGTRLTVV.

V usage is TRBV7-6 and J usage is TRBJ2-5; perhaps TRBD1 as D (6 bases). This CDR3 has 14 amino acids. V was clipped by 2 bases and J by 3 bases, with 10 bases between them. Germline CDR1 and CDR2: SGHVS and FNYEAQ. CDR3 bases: TGTGCCAGCAGCTTAATATCAGGGGAAGAGACCCAGTACTTC. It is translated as CASSLISGEETQYF.

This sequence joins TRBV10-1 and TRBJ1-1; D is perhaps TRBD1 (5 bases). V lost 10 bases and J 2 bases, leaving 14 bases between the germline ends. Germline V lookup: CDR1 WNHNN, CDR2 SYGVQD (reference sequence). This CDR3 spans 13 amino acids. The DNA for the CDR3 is TGCGCCACCGCCGGGGGTGCCAACACTGAAGCTTTCTTT. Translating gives CATAGGANTEAFF.

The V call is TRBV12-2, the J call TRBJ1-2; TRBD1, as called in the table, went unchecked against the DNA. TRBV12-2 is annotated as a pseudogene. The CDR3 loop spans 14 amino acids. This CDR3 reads CASRLALDTEGYTF. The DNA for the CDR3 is TGTGCAAGTCGCTTAGCGCTGGACACGGAGGGCTACACCTTC.

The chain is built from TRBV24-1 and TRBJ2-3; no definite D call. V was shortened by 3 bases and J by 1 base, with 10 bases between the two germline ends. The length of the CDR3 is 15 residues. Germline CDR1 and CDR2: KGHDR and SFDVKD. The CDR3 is CATSDPPRGTDTQYF. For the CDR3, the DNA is TGTGCCACCAGTGATCCCCCACGGGGCACAGATACGCAGTATTTT.

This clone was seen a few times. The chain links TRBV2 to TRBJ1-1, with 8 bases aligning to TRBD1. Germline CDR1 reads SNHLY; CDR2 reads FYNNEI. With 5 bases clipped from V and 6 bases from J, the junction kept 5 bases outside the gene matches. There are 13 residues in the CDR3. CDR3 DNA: TGTGCCAGCAGTTCAACAGGGGGAGCTGAAGCTTTCTTT. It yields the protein CASSSTGGAEAFF.

The CDR3 spells CAWSLTGRNTEAFF. The CDR3 nucleotides are TGTGCCTGGAGCCTGACAGGGCGGAACACTGAAGCTTTCTTT. The chain links TRBV30 to TRBJ1-1, with 7 nucleotides matching TRBD1. The V and J ends lost 3 bases and 1 base, in that order; junction bases with no gene match: 5. The CDR3 has 14 amino acids. Germline CDR1 and CDR2: GTSNPN and SVGIG (reference sequence).

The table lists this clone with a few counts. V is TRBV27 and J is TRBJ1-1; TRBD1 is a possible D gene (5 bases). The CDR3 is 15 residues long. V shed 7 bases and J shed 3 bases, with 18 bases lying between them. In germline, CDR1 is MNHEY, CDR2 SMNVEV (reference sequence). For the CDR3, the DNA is TGTGCCAGCAAGGAATTTGTGGGCAGGGACACTGAAGCTTTCTTT. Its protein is CASKEFVGRDTEAFF.

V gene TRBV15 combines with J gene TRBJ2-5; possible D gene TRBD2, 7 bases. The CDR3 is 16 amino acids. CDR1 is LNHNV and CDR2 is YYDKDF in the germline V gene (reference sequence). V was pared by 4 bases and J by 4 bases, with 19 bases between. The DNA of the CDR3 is TGTGCCACCAGCAAGGGGGAGGGCGTGCGGGGAGAGACCCAGTACTTC. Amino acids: CATSKGEGVRGETQYF.

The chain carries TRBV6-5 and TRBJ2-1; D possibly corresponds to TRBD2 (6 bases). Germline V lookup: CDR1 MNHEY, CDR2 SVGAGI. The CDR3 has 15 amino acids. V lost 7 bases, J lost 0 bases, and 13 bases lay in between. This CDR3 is CASIPGGSSYNEQFF. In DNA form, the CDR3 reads TGTGCCAGCATTCCCGGGGGTTCCTCCTACAATGAGCAGTTCTTC.

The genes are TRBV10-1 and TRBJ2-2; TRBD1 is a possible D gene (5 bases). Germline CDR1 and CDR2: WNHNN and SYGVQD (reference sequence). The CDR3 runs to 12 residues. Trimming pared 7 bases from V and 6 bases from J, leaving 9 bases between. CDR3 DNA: TGCGCCAGCAAGGGCAGGGCCGGGGAGCTGTTTTTT. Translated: CASKGRAGELFF.

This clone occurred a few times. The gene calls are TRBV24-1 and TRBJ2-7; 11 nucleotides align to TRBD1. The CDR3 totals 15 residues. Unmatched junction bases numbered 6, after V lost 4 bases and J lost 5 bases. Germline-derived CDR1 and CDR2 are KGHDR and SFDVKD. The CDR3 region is CATSEPGQGAHEQYF. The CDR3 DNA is TGTGCCACCAGTGAACCTGGACAGGGGGCCCACGAGCAGTACTTC.

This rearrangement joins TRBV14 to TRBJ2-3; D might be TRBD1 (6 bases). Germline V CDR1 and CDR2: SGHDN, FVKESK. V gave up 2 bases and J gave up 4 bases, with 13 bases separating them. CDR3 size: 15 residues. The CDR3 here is CASSQFNRDADTQYF. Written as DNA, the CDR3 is TGTGCCAGCAGCCAATTTAACAGGGATGCAGATACGCAGTATTTT.

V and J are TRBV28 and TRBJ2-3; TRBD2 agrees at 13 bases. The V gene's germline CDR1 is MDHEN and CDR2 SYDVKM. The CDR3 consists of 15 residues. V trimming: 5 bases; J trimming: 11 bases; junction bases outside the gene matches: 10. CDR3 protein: CASSPRTSGSSEQYF. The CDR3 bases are TGTGCCAGCAGTCCCCGGACTAGCGGGAGTAGTGAGCAGTATTTT.